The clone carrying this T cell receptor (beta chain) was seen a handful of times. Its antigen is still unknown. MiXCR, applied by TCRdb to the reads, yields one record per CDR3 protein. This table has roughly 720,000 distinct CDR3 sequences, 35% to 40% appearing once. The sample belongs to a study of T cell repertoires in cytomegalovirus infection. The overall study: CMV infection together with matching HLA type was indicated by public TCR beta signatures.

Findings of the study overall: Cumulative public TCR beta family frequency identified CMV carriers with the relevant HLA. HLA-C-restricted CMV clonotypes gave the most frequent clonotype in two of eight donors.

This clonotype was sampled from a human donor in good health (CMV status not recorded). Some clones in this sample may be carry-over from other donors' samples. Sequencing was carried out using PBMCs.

The CDR3 loop reads CASSRTGFSASGANVLTF. CDR3 in DNA: TGTGCCAGCAGTCGGACAGGGTTCTCGGCTTCTGGGGCCAACGTCCTGACTTTC. V is TRBV12-3 or TRBV12-4 and J is TRBJ2-6; 8 bases line up with TRBD1. The CDR3 is 18 amino acids. Trimming removed 5 bases from V and 1 base from J; junction bases left unmatched: 10.